This record concerns one TCR beta chain sequence. Its cognate antigen is unknown. The data were obtained in a study of cytomegalovirus exposure and HLA in healthy donors. Whole-study results and caveats: Later work associated roughly 15,000 TCR beta sequences with HLA alleles at 0.05 false discovery rate. Earlier results showed most TCR beta V segments being productive about 87% or about 30% of the time.

Germline assignment: CDR1 MNHEY and CDR2 SVGAGI. This CDR3 has 15 amino acids. Unmatched junction bases numbered 10, after V lost 6 bases and J lost 8 bases. The PCR made use of 60 Vbeta and 13 Jbeta primers. Clones were read by immunoSEQ multiplex PCR, and TCRdb kept only the in-frame ones, dropping some. This table holds 95,000 to 150,000 clones, 60% to 85% found once. The sequenced sample was PBMCs. This sequence originates from a woman in her 40s in good health and CMV-seropositive. The chain couples TRBV6-5 to TRBJ1-4; 9 positions agree with TRBD1. The CDR3, as DNA: TGTGCCAGCAGAGACGGGACAGGGCGGAACGAAAAACTGTTTTTT. Translating it yields CASRDGTGRNEKLFF.